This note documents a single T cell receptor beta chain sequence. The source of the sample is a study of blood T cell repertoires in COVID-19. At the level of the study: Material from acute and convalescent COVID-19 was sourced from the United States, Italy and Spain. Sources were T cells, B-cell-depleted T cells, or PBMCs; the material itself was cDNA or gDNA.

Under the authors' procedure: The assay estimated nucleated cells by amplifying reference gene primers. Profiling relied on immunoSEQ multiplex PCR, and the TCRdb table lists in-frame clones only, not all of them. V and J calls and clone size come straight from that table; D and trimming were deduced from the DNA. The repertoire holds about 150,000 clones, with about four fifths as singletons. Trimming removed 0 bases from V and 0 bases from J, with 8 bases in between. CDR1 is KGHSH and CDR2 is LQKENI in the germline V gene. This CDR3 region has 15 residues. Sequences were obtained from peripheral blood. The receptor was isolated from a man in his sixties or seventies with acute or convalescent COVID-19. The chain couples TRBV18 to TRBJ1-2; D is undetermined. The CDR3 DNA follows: TGTGCCAGCTCACCACCGGCCATCTCTAACTATGGCTACACCTTC. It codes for CASSPPAISNYGYTF.